One TCR beta chain is described in this entry. Looked up from germline, CDR1 is MNHEY and CDR2 is SVGEGT. The CDR3 loop spans 13 amino acids. J gave up 3 bases and V 7 bases, and 4 bases lay outside the gene matches. RNA transcripts served as template for amplifying TCR beta CDR3 sequences. RT-PCR was first run with HTBI primers, then multiplex PCR in a second round. Each CDR3 protein gets one entry after TCRdb re-called the multiplex PCR reads with MiXCR. The sample yields 300,000 or so distinct CDR3 sequences, under 20% seen once. The sample is drawn from a study of Graves' ophthalmopathy and Graves' hyperthyroidism.

The rearrangement links TRBV6-2 or TRBV6-3 to TRBJ1-1; the match to TRBD1 covers 8 bases. The sequencing input was peripheral blood. This receptor was identified in an adult man with Graves' ophthalmopathy. CDR3 DNA: TGTGCCAGCATGGGACAGGCGGACACTGAAGCTTTCTTT. As protein: CASMGQADTEAFF.